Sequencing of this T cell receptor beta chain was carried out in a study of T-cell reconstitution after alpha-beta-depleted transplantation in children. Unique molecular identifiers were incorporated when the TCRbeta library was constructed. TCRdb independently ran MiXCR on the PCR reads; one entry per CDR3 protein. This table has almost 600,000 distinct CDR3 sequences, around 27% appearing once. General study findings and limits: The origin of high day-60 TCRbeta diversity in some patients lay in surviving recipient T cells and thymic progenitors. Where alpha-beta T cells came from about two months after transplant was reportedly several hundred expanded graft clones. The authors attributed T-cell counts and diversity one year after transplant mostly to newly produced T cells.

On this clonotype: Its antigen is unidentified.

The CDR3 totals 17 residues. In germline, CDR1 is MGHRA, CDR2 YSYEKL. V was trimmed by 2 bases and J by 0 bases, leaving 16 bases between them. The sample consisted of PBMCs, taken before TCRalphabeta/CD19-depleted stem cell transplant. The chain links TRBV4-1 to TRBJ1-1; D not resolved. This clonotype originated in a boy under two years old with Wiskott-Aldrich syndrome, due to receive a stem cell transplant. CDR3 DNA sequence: TGCGCCAGCAGCCAAAAGAAGCGGACCTTCATGAACACTGAAGCTTTCTTT. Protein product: CASSQKKRTFMNTEAFF.